The rows below give T cell receptor beta chains drawn from one sample of a study of blood T cell repertoires in COVID-19. The data were produced by immunoSEQ multiplex PCR, yet TCRdb's version contains in-frame clones alone and is incomplete. The top ten hold 7% to 10% of the sample, which has 150,000 to 200,000 clones, roughly 83% seen once. Sequenced sample: PBMCs or T cells enriched from blood (not recorded which). Receptors were obtained from a woman in her twenties or thirties who had recovered from COVID-19. The CDR3 runs from the conserved cysteine through the conserved F or W. The D gene is left open where the match is weak. Clone sizes are given selectively: once, few, many, or a class where the clone is expanded.

CASSPPGQGFYEQYF TGTGCCAGCTCACCACCGGGACAGGGCTTCTACGAGCAGTACTTC TRBJ2-7 TRBD1 TRBV18 NA
CASSKVGTGGDGYTF TGTGCCAGCAGCAAAGTGGGGACAGGGGGCGACGGCTACACCTTC TRBJ1-2 NA TRBV21-1 NA
CASLGTENEKLFF TGTGCCAGCCTCGGGACAGAGAATGAAAAACTGTTTTTT TRBJ1-4 TRBD1 TRBV28 NA
CATSRDLGTGENYGYTF TGTGCCACCAGCAGAGATCTTGGAACAGGGGAAAACTATGGCTACACCTTC TRBJ1-2 TRBD1 TRBV15 once
CASSDAPQGVKNNEQFF TGTGCCAGCAGTGACGCCCCACAGGGAGTTAAAAACAATGAGCAGTTCTTC TRBJ2-1 NA TRBV6-4 once
CASTSRGRNYGYTF TGTGCCAGCACAAGCAGGGGGCGGAACTATGGCTACACCTTC TRBJ1-2 TRBD1 TRBV27 NA
CASSDRSEQFF TGTGCCAGCAGTGATCGTAGTGAGCAGTTCTTC TRBJ2-1 NA TRBV28 NA
CASRKSGTDNSPLHF TGTGCCAGCAGAAAGTCCGGGACAGATAATTCACCCCTCCACTTT TRBJ1-6 TRBD1 TRBV6-5 once
CASSPGLAGTYNEQFF TGCGCCAGCAGCCCAGGACTAGCGGGAACCTACAATGAGCAGTTCTTC TRBJ2-1 TRBD2 TRBV4-1 NA
CASSRWAPNSPLHF TGTGCCAGCAGCCGATGGGCTCCAAATTCACCCCTCCACTTT TRBJ1-6 NA TRBV3-1/TRBV3-2 once
CASSEGESHTGELFF TGTGCCAGCAGTGAAGGGGAGTCGCACACCGGGGAGCTGTTTTTT TRBJ2-2 NA TRBV6-1 NA
CASSLGSGRADTQYF TGTGCCAGCAGCTTGGGTAGCGGGAGGGCAGATACGCAGTATTTT TRBJ2-3 TRBD2 TRBV7-9 NA
CASSQRDRASGNTIYF TGTGCCAGCAGCCAGAGAGACAGGGCTTCCGGAAACACCATATATTTT TRBJ1-3 TRBD1 TRBV11-1 NA
CASSPNRDSSYEQYF TGTGCCAGTAGTCCAAACCGGGACTCGTCCTACGAGCAGTACTTC TRBJ2-7 NA TRBV19 NA
CASSLVPGRDRTDTQYF TGTGCCAGCAGCTTGGTGCCCGGGAGGGATCGCACAGATACGCAGTATTTT TRBJ2-3 TRBD2 TRBV5-4 few
CASSNRFKSSYEQYF TGTGCCAGCAGCAACAGGTTTAAGTCCTCCTACGAGCAGTACTTC TRBJ2-7 NA TRBV5-6 NA
CASRPRDRIVSSSYEQYF TGTGCCAGCAGGCCCCGGGACAGGATCGTGTCGAGCTCCTACGAGCAGTACTTC TRBJ2-7 TRBD1 TRBV28 once
CASSEETSGIMDYNEQFF TGCGCCAGCAGTGAGGAGACTAGCGGGATAATGGACTACAATGAGCAGTTCTTC TRBJ2-1 TRBD2 TRBV10-1 NA
CASSLAREGMETQYF TGTGCCAGCAGCCTGGCTCGGGAGGGCATGGAGACCCAGTACTTC TRBJ2-5 TRBD2 TRBV28 NA
CASSSPGTSGQETQYF TGTGCCAGCAGCTCGCCCGGGACTAGCGGGCAAGAGACCCAGTACTTC TRBJ2-5 TRBD2 TRBV11-3 NA
CASSSPGGMNTEAFF TGTGCCAGCTCCTCTCCGGGAGGCATGAACACTGAAGCTTTCTTT TRBJ1-1 NA TRBV25-1 NA
CASSSTGHTEAFF TGTGCCAGCAGTTCGACAGGACACACTGAAGCTTTCTTT TRBJ1-1 NA TRBV27 few
CASSTSSGTGEAYEQYF TGTGCCAGTAGTACTTCTTCCGGGACAGGGGAGGCCTACGAGCAGTACTTC TRBJ2-7 TRBD1 TRBV19 NA
CASSLFSGIAKNIQYF TGTGCCAGCAGCTTGTTCAGCGGGATAGCCAAAAACATTCAGTACTTC TRBJ2-4 TRBD2 TRBV3-1/TRBV3-2 NA
CASSRIRDRSSYSNQPQHF TGCGCCAGCAGTCGCATCCGGGACAGGTCCTCTTATAGCAATCAGCCCCAGCATTTT TRBJ1-5 TRBD1 TRBV23-1 NA
CASSLRGLGSEAFF TGTGCCAGCAGCTTGCGGGGCTTAGGTTCTGAAGCTTTCTTT TRBJ1-1 NA TRBV11-2 NA
CASSGGPYNEQFF TGCGCCAGCTCAGGAGGTCCTTACAATGAGCAGTTCTTC TRBJ2-1 NA TRBV10-1 NA
CASSFGRVHTGELFF TGTGCCAGCAGTTTCGGCAGGGTCCACACCGGGGAGCTGTTTTTT TRBJ2-2 NA TRBV28 NA
CASSLPSYASSGNTIYF TGTGCCAGTAGTCTACCATCATACGCGAGCTCTGGAAACACCATATATTTT TRBJ1-3 NA TRBV19 NA
CASSSVLQETQYF TGTGCCAGCAGTTCCGTATTGCAAGAGACCCAGTACTTC TRBJ2-5 NA TRBV6-5 NA
CASSLGPTSVGGELFF TGTGCCAGCAGCTTGGGCCCAACTAGCGTCGGCGGGGAGCTGTTTTTT TRBJ2-2 TRBD2 TRBV5-4 once
CASSSGLFNEQFF TGTGCCAGCAGTTCGGGACTATTCAATGAGCAGTTCTTC TRBJ2-1 TRBD2 TRBV28 NA
CASSLEEDPTYEQYF TGTGCCAGCAGCCTAGAGGAGGACCCAACCTACGAGCAGTACTTC TRBJ2-7 NA TRBV7-9 NA
CASYSAGRKNIQYF TGTGCCTCGTACTCGGCAGGCAGGAAAAACATTCAGTACTTC TRBJ2-4 NA TRBV6-5 NA
CASSPRTSGSYNEQFF TGTGCCAGCAGTCCGCGGACTAGCGGCTCCTACAATGAGCAGTTCTTC TRBJ2-1 TRBD2 TRBV27 NA
CASSMQDNQPQHF TGTGCCAGCAGTATGCAGGACAATCAGCCCCAGCATTTT TRBJ1-5 NA TRBV25-1 NA
CAWRGQGKETQYF TGTGCCTGGAGGGGACAGGGGAAAGAGACCCAGTACTTC TRBJ2-5 TRBD1 TRBV30 NA
CASSLLLFTEAFF TGTGCCAGCAGTTTATTACTTTTCACTGAAGCTTTCTTT TRBJ1-1 NA TRBV27 NA
CASSSFNTEAFF TGTGCCAGCAGCTCCTTTAACACTGAAGCTTTCTTT TRBJ1-1 NA TRBV3-1/TRBV3-2 NA
CASSPVPGLAGVLLSTDTQYF TGCGCCAGCAGCCCAGTCCCGGGACTAGCGGGAGTCCTCCTTAGCACAGATACGCAGTATTTT TRBJ2-3 TRBD2 TRBV4-1 NA
CATSRDRGNEKLFF TGTGCCACCAGCAGAGACAGGGGTAATGAAAAACTGTTTTTT TRBJ1-4 NA TRBV15 once
CASSLVSRQAYEQYF TGTGCCAGCAGCTTAGTTTCACGCCAGGCCTACGAGCAGTACTTC TRBJ2-7 NA TRBV11-2 few
CASSLEVASNEQFF TGTGCCAGCAGCTTGGAGGTAGCTTCAAATGAGCAGTTCTTC TRBJ2-1 NA TRBV5-4 few
CASRLGTRETQYF TGTGCCAGCAGACTGGGGACTCGGGAGACCCAGTACTTC TRBJ2-5 NA TRBV7-2 NA
CASSWTSGISYNEQFF TGCGCCAGCAGCTGGACTAGCGGGATCTCCTACAATGAGCAGTTCTTC TRBJ2-1 TRBD2 TRBV5-1 NA
CASSLGRDSPLHF TGCGCCAGCAGCTTGGGTCGGGATTCACCCCTCCACTTT TRBJ1-6 NA TRBV5-1 NA
CASSPWDFRRYTF TGTGCCAGCAGCCCCTGGGACTTCCGACGCTACACCTTC TRBJ1-2 NA TRBV14 NA
CASSEGRGRTEAFF TGTGCCAGCAGTGAGGGCAGGGGGCGCACTGAAGCTTTCTTT TRBJ1-1 TRBD1 TRBV28 NA
CASSWWEGLTHEQFF TGTGCCAGCAGTTGGTGGGAGGGCTTAACACATGAGCAGTTCTTC TRBJ2-1 TRBD2 TRBV28 NA
CASSLAASGDEQYF TGTGCCAGCAGTTTAGCGGCATCCGGCGACGAGCAGTACTTC TRBJ2-7 NA TRBV28 NA
CASRTSGTGLYEQYF TGTGCCAGCAGGACCTCCGGGACAGGGTTGTACGAGCAGTACTTC TRBJ2-7 TRBD1 TRBV28 NA
CSVDKAGMNTEAFF TGCAGCGTTGATAAGGCGGGAATGAACACTGAAGCTTTCTTT TRBJ1-1 NA TRBV29-1 NA
CASRGGSVTDTQYF TGTGCCAGCAGGGGGGGTTCGGTCACAGATACGCAGTATTTT TRBJ2-3 NA TRBV2 NA
CASSGNYGYTF TGTGCCAGCTCGGGGAACTATGGCTACACCTTC TRBJ1-2 NA TRBV6-5 NA
CASDRDTNEKLFF TGTGCCAGCGACAGGGACACTAATGAAAAACTGTTTTTT TRBJ1-4 TRBD1 TRBV6-4 NA
CASSWGDSYGEQYF TGCGCCAGCAGCTGGGGGGACAGCTATGGCGAGCAGTACTTC TRBJ2-7 NA TRBV5-1 NA
CASSSRDRDGDEQYF TGTGCCAGCAGCTCGCGGGACAGGGACGGCGACGAGCAGTACTTC TRBJ2-7 TRBD1 TRBV7-9 NA
CASSLGLAGSNEQFF TGTGCTAGCAGCTTGGGACTAGCGGGGAGCAATGAGCAGTTCTTC TRBJ2-1 TRBD2 TRBV7-7 NA
CASSSLAGRDTQYF TGTGCCAGCAGCTCCCTAGCGGGAAGAGATACGCAGTATTTT TRBJ2-3 TRBD2 TRBV7-3 NA